The subject of this entry is one T cell receptor beta chain. Its target is unknown. This entry belongs to a study of long-term antiretroviral therapy in people with HIV. CDR1 MNHNY and CDR2 SVGAGI come from the germline V gene (reference sequence). Trimming pared 4 bases from V and 5 bases from J, leaving 17 bases between. The CDR3 has 16 residues. They ran version v3.0 of the immunoSEQ assay at survey level. The protocol was immunoSEQ multiplex PCR, while the TCRdb copy is restricted to in-frame clones and leaves out a portion. The sample has more than 25,000 clones; approximately 90% are singletons. General observations from the study: The study found narrower CDR3 length ranges in HIV repertoires than in controls.

The sequence was obtained from a man aged 50 to 59 with HIV. The chain has TRBV6-6 and TRBJ1-4; a possible D gene is TRBD1 (5 bases). Here the sequenced sample was unsorted PBMCs, taken about 5 years before starting antiretroviral therapy. The CDR3 is CASSSPGRTGNEKLFF. The CDR3 bases are TGTGCCAGCAGTTCGCCGGGACGCACGGGGAATGAAAAACTGTTTTTT.